The T cell receptor (beta chain) described here comes from a study of T cell responses to AZD1222 COVID-19 vaccine. Some clones are missing from TCRdb's copy, which holds only in-frame ones; the method was immunoSEQ multiplex PCR. The sample records some 130,000 clones, roughly 93% being singletons. Germline V gene data show CDR1 as GTSNPN and CDR2 as SVGIG (reference sequence). Trimming left V 7 bases short and J 4 bases short, with 20 bases between. The length of the CDR3 is 14 residues. This clonotype was sampled from an adult who received the AZD1222 COVID-19 vaccine. V gene TRBV30 combines with J gene TRBJ2-7; D is perhaps TRBD1 (6 bases). The input for sequencing was peripheral blood, taken 28 days after the second AZD1222 dose. CDR3 region: CAYQSGTRKYEQYF. Written as DNA, the CDR3 is TGTGCCTATCAATCCGGGACACGAAAATACGAGCAGTACTTC.